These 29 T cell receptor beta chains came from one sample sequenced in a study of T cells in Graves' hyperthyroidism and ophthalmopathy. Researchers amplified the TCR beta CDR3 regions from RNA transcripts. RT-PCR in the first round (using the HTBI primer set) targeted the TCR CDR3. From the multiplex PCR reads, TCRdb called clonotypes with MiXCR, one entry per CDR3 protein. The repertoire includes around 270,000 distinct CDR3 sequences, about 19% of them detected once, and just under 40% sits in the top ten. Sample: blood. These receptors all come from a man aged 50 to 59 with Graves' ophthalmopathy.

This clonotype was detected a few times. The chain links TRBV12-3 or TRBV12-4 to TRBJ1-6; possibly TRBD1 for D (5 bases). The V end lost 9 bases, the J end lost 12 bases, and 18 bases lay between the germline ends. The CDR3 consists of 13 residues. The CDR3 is CASTNYRGVPLHF. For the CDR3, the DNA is TGTGCCAGTACCAATTATAGGGGCGTACCCCTCCACTTT.

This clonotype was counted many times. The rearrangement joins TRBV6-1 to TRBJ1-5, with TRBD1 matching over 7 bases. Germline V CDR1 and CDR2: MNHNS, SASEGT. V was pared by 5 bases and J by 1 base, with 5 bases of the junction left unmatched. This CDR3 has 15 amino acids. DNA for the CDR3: TGTGCCAGCAGTCGACAGGGTGGAAGCAATCAGCCCCAGCATTTT. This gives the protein CASSRQGGSNQPQHF.

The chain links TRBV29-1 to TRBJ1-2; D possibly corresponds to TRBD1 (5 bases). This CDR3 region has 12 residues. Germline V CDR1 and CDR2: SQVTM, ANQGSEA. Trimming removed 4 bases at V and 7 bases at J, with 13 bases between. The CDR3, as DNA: TGCAGCGTTGCGGGTCCCGGGGGTGGCTACACCTTC. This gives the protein CSVAGPGGGYTF.

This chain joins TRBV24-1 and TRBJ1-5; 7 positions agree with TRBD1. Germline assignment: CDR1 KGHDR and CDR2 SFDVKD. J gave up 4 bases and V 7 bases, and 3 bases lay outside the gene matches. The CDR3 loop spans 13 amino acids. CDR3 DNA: TGTGCCACCAGCAAGACAGGGAATCAGCCCCAGCATTTT. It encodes CATSKTGNQPQHF.

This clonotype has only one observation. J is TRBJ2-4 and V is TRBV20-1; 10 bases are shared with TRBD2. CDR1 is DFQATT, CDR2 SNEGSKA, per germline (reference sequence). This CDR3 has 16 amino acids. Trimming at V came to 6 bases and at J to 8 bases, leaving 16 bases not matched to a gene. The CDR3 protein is CSARDSLAGVMDIQYF. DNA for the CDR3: TGCAGTGCCAGGGATTCCCTAGCGGGAGTTATGGACATTCAGTACTTC.

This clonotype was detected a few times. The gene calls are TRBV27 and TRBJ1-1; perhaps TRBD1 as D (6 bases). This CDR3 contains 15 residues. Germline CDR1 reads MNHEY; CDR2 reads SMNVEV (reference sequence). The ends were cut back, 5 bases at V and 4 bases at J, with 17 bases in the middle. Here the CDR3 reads CASSRPRGGGTEAFF. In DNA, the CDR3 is TGTGCCAGCAGTAGACCCCGGGGAGGGGGCACTGAAGCTTTCTTT.

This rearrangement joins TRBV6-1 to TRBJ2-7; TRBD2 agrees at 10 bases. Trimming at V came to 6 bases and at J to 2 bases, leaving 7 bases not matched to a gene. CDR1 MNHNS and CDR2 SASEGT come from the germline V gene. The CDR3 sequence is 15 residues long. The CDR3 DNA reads TGTGCCAGCAGAGACCCTAGCGGGAGTACCTACGAGCAGTACTTC. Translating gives CASRDPSGSTYEQYF.

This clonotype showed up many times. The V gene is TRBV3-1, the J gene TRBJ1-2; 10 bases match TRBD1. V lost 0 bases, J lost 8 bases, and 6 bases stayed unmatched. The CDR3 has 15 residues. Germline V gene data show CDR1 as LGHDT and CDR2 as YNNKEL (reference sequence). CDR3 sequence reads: CASSQETGGAYGYTF. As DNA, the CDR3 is TGTGCCAGCAGCCAAGAGACAGGGGGCGCTTACGGCTACACCTTC. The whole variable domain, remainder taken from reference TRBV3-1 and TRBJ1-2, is DTAVSQTPKYLVTQMGNDKSIKCEQNLGHDTMYWYKQDSKKFLKIMFSYNNKELIINETVPNRFSPKSPDKAHLNLHINSLELGDSAVYFCASSQETGGAYGYTFGSGTRLTVV.

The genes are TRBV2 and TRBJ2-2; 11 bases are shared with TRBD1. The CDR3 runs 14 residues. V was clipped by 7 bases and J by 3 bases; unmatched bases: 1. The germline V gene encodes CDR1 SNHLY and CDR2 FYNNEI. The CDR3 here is CASKGQGDTGELFF. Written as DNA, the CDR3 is TGTGCCAGCAAGGGACAGGGGGACACCGGGGAGCTGTTTTTT.

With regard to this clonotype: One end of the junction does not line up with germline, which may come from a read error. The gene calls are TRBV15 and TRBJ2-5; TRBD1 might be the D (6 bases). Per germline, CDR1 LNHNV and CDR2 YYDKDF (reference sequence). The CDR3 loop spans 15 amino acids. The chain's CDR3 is CATSGDRITQETQYF. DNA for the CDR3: TGTGCCACCAGCGGAGACAGGATTACACAAGAGACCCAGTACTTC. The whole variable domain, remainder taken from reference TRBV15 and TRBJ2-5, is DAMVIQNPRYQVTQFGKPVTLSCSQTLNHNVMYWYQQKSSQAPKLLFHYYDKDFNNEADTPDNFQSRRPNTSFCFLDIRSPGLGDTAMYLCATSGDRITQETQYFGPGTRLLVL.

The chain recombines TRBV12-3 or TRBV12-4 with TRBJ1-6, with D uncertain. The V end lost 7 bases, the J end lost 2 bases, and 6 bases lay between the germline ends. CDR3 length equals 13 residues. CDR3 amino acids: CASKPAYNSPLHF. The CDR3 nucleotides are TGTGCCAGCAAGCCCGCCTATAATTCACCCCTCCACTTT.

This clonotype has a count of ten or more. The CDR3 region is CASRTDRGYQPQHF. The CDR3 DNA is TGTGCCAGCAGAACGGACAGGGGCTACCAGCCCCAGCATTTT. The chain is built from TRBV28 and TRBJ1-5; TRBD1 matches 9 bases. Germline V gene data show CDR1 as MDHEN and CDR2 as SYDVKM. The CDR3 consists of 14 residues. V dropped 6 bases and J dropped 7; count of bases not matched to a gene: 7.

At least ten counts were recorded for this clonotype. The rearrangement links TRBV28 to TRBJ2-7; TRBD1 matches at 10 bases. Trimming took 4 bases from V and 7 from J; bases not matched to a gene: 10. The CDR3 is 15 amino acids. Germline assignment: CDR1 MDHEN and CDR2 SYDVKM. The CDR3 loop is CASSYFRTGGSEQYF. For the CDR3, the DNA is TGTGCCAGCAGTTACTTCAGGACAGGGGGGTCAGAGCAGTACTTC.

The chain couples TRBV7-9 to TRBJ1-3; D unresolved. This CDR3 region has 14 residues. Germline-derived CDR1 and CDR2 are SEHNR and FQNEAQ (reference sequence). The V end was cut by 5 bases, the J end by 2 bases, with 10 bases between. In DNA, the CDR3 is TGTGCCAGCAGCCCCCGGACTGCTGGAAACACCATATATTTT. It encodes CASSPRTAGNTIYF. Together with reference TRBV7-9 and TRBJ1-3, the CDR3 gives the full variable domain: DTGVSQNPRHKITKRGQNVTFRCDPISEHNRLYWYRQTLGQGPEFLTYFQNEAQLEKSRLLSDRFSAERPKGSFSTLEIQRTEQGDSAMYLCASSPRTAGNTIYFGEGSWLTVV.

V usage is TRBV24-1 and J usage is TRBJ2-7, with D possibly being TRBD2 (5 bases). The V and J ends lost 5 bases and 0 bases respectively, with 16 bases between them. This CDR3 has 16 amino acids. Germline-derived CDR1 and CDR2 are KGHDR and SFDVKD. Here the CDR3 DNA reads TGTGCCACCAGTGCCCTTGGAGGTTCCGGCTCCTACGAGCAGTACTTC. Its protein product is CATSALGGSGSYEQYF.

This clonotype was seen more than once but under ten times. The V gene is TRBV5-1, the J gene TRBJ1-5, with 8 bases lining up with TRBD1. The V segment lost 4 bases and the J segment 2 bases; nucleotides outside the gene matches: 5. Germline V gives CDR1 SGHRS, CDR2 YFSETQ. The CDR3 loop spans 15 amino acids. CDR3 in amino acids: CASSTGQGRNQPQHF. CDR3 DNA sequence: TGCGCCAGCAGCACCGGACAGGGACGCAATCAGCCCCAGCATTTT. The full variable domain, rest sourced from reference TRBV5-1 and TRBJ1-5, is KAGVTQTPRYLIKTRGQQVTLSCSPISGHRSVSWYQQTPGQGLQFLFEYFSETQRNKGNFPGRFSGRQFSNSRSEMNVSTLELGDSALYLCASSTGQGRNQPQHFGDGTRLSIL.

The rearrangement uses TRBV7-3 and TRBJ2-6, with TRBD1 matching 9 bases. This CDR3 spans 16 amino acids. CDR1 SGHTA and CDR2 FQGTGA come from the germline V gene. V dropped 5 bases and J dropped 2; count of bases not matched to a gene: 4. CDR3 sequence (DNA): TGTGCCAGCAGCGTACAGGGGGCAGCTGGGGCCAACGTCCTGACTTTC. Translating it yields CASSVQGAAGANVLTF. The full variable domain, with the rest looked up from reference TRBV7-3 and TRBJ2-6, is GAGVSQTPSNKVTEKGKYVELRCDPISGHTALYWYRQSLGQGPEFLIYFQGTGAADDSGLPNDRFFAVRPEGSVSTLKIQRTERGDSAVYLCASSVQGAAGANVLTFGAGSRLTVL.

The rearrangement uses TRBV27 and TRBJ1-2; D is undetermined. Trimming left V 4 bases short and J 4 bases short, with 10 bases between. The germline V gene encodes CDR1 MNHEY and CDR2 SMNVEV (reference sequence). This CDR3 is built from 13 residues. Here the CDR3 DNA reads TGTGCCAGCAGTTCCCTTTATTCCTATGGCTACACCTTC. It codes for CASSSLYSYGYTF.

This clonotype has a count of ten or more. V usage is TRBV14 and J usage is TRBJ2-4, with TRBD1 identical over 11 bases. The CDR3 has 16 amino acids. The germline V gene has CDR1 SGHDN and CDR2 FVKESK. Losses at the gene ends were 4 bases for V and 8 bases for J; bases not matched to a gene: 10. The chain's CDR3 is CASSRLVPGQGDIQYF. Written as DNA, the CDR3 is TGTGCCAGCAGCCGATTAGTCCCGGGACAGGGGGACATTCAGTACTTC.

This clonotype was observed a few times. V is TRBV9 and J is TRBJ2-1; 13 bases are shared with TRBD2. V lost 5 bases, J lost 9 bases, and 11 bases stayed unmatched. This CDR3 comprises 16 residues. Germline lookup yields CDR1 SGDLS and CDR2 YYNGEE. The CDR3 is CASSPPGLAGDREQFF. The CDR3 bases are TGTGCCAGCAGTCCGCCCGGACTAGCGGGAGATCGTGAGCAGTTCTTC.

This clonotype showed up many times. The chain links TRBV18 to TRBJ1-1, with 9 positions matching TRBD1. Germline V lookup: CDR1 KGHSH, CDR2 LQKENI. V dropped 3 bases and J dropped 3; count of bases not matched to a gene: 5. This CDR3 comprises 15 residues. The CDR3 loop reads CASSPLDRGDTEAFF. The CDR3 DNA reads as TGTGCCAGCTCACCTCTCGACAGGGGGGACACTGAAGCTTTCTTT.

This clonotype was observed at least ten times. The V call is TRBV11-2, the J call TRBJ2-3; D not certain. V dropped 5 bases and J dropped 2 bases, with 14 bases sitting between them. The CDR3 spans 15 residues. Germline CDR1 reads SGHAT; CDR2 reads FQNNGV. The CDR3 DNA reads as TGTGCCAGCAGCCCCCGGACGGACCTCACAGATACGCAGTATTTT. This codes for CASSPRTDLTDTQYF. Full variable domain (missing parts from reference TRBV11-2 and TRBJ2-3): EAGVAQSPRYKIIEKRQSVAFWCNPISGHATLYWYQQILGQGPKLLIQFQNNGVVDDSQLPKDRFSAERLKGVDSTLKIQPAKLEDSAVYLCASSPRTDLTDTQYFGPGTRLTVL.

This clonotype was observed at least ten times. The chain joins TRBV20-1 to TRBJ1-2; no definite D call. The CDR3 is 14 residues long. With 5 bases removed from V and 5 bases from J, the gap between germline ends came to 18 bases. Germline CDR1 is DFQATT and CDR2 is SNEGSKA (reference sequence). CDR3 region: CSAPPRPGGYGYTF. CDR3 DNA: TGCAGTGCTCCACCCCGGCCGGGTGGGTATGGCTACACCTTC.

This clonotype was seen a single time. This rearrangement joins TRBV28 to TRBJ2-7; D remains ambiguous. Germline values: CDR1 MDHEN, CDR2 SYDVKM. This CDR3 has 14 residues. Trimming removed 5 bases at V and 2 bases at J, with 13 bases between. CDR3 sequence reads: CASSPALGTYEQYF. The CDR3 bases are TGTGCCAGCAGTCCTGCGTTGGGGACCTACGAGCAGTACTTC.

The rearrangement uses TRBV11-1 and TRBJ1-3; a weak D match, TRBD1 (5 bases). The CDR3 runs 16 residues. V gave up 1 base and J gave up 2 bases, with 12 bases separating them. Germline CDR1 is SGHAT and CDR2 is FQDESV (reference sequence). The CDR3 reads CASSLERPGAGNTIYF. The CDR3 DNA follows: TGTGCCAGCAGCTTAGAACGCCCGGGGGCTGGAAACACCATATATTTT.

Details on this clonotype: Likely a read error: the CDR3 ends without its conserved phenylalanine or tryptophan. Here the CDR3 DNA reads TGTGCCTGGATGAAAAACGGGGAGACCCAGTACCTC. Translation: CAWMKNGETQYL. The chain combines TRBV30 with TRBJ2-5; no firm D call. V was clipped by 4 bases and J by 5 bases, with 11 bases between them. The CDR3 covers 12 residues. CDR1 GTSNPN and CDR2 SVGIG come from the germline V gene (reference sequence).

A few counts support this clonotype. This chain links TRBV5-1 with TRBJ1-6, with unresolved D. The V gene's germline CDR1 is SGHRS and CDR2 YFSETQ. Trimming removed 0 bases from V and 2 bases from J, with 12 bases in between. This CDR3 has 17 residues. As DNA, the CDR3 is TGCGCCAGCAGCTTGGGTCGGTCGCAGGCCTATAATTCACCCCTCCACTTT. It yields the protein CASSLGRSQAYNSPLHF.

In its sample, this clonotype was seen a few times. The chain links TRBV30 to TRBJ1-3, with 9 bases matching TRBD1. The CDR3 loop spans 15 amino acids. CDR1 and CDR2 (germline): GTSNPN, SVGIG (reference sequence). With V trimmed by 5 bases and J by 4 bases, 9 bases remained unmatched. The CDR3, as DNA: TGTGCCTGGCTAATAGCCGGGACAGGGGGAAACACCATATATTTT. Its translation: CAWLIAGTGGNTIYF.

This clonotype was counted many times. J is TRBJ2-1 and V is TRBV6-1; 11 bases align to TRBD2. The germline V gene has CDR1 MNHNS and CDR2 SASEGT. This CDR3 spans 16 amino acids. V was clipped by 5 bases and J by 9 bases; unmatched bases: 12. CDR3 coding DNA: TGTGCCAGCAGTCTAAGTGTAGCGGGAGGGGCCGGTGAGCAGTTCTTC. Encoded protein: CASSLSVAGGAGEQFF.